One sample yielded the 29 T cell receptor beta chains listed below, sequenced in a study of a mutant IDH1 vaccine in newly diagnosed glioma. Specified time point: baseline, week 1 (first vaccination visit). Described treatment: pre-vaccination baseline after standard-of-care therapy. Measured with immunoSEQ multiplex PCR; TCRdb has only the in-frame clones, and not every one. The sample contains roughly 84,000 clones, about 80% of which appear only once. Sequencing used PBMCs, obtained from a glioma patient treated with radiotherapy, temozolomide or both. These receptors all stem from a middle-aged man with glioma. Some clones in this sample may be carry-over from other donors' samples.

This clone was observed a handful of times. CDR3 protein: CASSRGTLNTGELFF. The CDR3, as DNA: TGTGCCAGCAGTCGCGGGACGCTTAACACCGGGGAGCTGTTTTTT. The J gene is TRBJ2-2, the V gene TRBV4-2, with a tentative D call TRBD2 (6 bases). Germline V gene sequence: CDR1 LGHNA, CDR2 YNFKEQ. V lost 6 bases and J lost 2, with 13 bases in between. The CDR3 has 15 residues.

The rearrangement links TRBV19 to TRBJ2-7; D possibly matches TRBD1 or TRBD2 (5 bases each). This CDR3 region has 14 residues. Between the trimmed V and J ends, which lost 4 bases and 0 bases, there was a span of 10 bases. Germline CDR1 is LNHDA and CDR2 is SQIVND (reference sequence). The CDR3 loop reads CASSTGRGSYEQYF. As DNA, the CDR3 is TGTGCCAGTAGTACGGGACGTGGCTCCTACGAGCAGTACTTC.

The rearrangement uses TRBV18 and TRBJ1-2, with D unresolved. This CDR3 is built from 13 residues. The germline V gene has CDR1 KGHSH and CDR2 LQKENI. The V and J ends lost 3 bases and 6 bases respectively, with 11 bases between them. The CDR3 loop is CASSPDKGHGYTF. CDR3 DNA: TGTGCCAGCTCACCCGACAAAGGCCATGGCTACACCTTC.

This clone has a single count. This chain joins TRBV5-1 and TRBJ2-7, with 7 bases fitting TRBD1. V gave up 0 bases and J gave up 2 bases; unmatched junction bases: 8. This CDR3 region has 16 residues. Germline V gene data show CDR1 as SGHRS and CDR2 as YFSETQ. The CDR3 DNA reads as TGCGCCAGCAGCTTGGTGGTACAGGGGCCGACCTACGAGCAGTACTTC. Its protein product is CASSLVVQGPTYEQYF.

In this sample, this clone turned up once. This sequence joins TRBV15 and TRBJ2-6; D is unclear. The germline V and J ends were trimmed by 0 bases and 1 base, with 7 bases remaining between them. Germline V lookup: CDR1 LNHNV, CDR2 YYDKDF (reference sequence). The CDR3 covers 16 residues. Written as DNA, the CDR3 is TGTGCCACCAGCAGAGATCTCGGGTCTGGGGCCAACGTCCTGACTTTC. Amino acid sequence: CATSRDLGSGANVLTF.

The CDR3, as DNA: TGCGCCAGCAGCCCCATCGTAGGGAAATCCTACGAGCAGTACTTC. Translating gives CASSPIVGKSYEQYF. This chain links TRBV4-1 with TRBJ2-7, with D unresolved. The V gene lost 4 bases and the J gene lost 1 base, with 14 bases spanning the gap. This CDR3 is built from 15 residues. CDR1 and CDR2 (germline): MGHRA, YSYEKL.

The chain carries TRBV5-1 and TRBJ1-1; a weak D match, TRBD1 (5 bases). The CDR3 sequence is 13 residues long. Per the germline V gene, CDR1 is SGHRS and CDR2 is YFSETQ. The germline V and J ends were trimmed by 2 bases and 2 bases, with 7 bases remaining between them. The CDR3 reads CASSFQGNTEAFF. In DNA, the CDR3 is TGCGCCAGCAGCTTCCAGGGCAACACTGAAGCTTTCTTT. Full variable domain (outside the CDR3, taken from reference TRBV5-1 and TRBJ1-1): KAGVTQTPRYLIKTRGQQVTLSCSPISGHRSVSWYQQTPGQGLQFLFEYFSETQRNKGNFPGRFSGRQFSNSRSEMNVSTLELGDSALYLCASSFQGNTEAFFGQGTRLTVV.

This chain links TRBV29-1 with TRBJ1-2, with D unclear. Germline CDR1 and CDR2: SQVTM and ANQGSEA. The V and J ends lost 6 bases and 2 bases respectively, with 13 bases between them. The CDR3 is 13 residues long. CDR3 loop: CSVQKTSNYGYTF. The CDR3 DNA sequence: TGCAGCGTACAAAAAACTTCCAACTATGGCTACACCTTC. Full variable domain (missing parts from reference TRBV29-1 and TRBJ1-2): SAVISQKPSRDICQRGTSLTIQCQVDSQVTMMFWYRQQPGQSLTLIATANQGSEATYESGFVIDKFPISRPNLTFSTLTVSNMSPEDSSIYLCSVQKTSNYGYTFGSGTRLTVV.

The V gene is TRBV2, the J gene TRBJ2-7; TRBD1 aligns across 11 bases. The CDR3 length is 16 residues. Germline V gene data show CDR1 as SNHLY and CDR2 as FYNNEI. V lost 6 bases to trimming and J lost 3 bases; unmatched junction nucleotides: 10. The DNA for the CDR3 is TGTGCCAGCAGCCATTCCGCGGGACAGGGGGTCTACGAGCAGTACTTC. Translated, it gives CASSHSAGQGVYEQYF.

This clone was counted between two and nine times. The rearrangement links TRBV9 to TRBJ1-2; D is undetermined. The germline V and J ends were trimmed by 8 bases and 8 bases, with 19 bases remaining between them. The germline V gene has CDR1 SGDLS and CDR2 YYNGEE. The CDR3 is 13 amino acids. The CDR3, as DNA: TGTGCCAGTGGGGTTGTCGGGGTAGAGGGCTACACCTTC. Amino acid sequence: CASGVVGVEGYTF.

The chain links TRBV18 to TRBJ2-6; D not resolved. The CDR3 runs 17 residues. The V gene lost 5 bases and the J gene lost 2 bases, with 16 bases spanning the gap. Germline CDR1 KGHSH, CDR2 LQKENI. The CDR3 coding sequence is TGTGCCAGCTCAATCGGCAGGATGAATGCTGGGGCCAACGTCCTGACTTTC. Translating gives CASSIGRMNAGANVLTF.

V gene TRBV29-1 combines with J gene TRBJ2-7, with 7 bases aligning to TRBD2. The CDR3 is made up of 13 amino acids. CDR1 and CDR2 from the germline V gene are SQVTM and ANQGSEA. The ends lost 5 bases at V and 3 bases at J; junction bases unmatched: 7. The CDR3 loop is CSVRSGMLYEQYF. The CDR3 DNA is TGCAGCGTTCGAAGCGGGATGCTCTACGAGCAGTACTTC.

The CDR3 is CASSQGQGVYQPQHF. The CDR3 coding sequence is TGCGCCAGCAGCCAAGGACAGGGGGTTTATCAGCCCCAGCATTTT. J is TRBJ1-5 and V is TRBV4-1; 9 bases map to TRBD1. This CDR3 is built from 15 residues. The V and J ends lost 1 base and 5 bases, in that order; junction bases with no gene match: 3. CDR1 and CDR2 from the germline V gene are MGHRA and YSYEKL.

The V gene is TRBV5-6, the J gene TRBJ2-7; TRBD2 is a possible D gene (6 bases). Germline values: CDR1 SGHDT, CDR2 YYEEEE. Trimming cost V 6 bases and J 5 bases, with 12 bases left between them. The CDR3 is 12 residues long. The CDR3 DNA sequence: TGTGCCAGCACCCGGTGGGAGGACGAGCAGTACTTC. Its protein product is CASTRWEDEQYF. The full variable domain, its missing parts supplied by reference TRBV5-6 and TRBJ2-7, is DAGVTQSPTHLIKTRGQQVTLRCSPKSGHDTVSWYQQALGQGPQFIFQYYEEEERQRGNFPDRFSGHQFPNYSSELNVNALLLGDSALYLCASTRWEDEQYFGPGTRLTVT.

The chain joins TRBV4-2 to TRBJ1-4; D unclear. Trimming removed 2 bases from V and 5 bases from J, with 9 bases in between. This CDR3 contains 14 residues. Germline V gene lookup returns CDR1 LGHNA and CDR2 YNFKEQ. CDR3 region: CASSQIEMNEKLFF. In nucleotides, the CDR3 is TGTGCCAGCAGCCAAATAGAAATGAATGAAAAACTGTTTTTT.

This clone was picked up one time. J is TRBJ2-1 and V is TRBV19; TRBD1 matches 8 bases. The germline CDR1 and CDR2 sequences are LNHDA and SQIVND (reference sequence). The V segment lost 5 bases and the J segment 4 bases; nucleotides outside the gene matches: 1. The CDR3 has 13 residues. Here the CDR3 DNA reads TGTGCCAGTAGTCAGGGGGCTTACAATGAGCAGTTCTTC. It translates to CASSQGAYNEQFF.

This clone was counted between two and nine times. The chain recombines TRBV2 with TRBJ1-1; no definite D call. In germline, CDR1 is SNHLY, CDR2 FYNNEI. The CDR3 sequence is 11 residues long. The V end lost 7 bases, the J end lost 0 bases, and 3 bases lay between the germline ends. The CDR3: CASIMNTEAFF. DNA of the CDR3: TGTGCCAGCATCATGAACACTGAAGCTTTCTTT. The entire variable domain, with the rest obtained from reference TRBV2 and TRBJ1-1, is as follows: EPEVTQTPSHQVTQMGQEVILRCVPISNHLYFYWYRQILGQKVEFLVSFYNNEISEKSEIFDDQFSVERPDGSNFTLKIRSTKLEDSAMYFCASIMNTEAFFGQGTRLTVV.

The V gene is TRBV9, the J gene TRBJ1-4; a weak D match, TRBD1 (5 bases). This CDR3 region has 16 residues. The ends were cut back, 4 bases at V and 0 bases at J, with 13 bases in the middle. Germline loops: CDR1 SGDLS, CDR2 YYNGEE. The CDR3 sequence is CASSPSGLATNEKLFF. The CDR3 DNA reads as TGTGCCAGCAGCCCCTCGGGACTCGCAACTAATGAAAAACTGTTTTTT.

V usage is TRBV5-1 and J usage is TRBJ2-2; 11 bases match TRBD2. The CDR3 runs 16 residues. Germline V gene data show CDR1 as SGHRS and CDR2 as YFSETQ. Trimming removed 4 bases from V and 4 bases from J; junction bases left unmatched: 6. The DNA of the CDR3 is TGCGCCAGCAGCATTAGCGGGGGGGCCGTCACCGGGGAGCTGTTTTTT. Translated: CASSISGGAVTGELFF. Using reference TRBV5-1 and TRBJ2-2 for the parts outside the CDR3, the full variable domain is KAGVTQTPRYLIKTRGQQVTLSCSPISGHRSVSWYQQTPGQGLQFLFEYFSETQRNKGNFPGRFSGRQFSNSRSEMNVSTLELGDSALYLCASSISGGAVTGELFFGEGSRLTVL.

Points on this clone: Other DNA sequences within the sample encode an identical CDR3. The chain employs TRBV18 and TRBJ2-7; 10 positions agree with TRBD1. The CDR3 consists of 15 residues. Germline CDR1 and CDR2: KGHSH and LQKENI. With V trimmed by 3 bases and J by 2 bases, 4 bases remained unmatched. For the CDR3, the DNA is TGTGCCAGCTCACCTCCTGGACAGGGGGCCTACGAGCAGTACTTC. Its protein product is CASSPPGQGAYEQYF. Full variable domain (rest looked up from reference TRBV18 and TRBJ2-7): NAGVMQNPRHLVRRRGQEARLRCSPMKGHSHVYWYRQLPEEGLKFMVYLQKENIIDESGMPKERFSAEFPKEGPSILRIQQVVRGDSAAYFCASSPPGQGAYEQYFGPGTRLTVT.

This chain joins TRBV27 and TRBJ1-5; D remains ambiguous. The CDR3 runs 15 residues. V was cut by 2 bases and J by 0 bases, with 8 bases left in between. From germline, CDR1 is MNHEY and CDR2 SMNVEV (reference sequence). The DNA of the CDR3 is TGTGCCAGCAGTTTAGCCAGATATAGCAATCAGCCCCAGCATTTT. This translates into CASSLARYSNQPQHF.

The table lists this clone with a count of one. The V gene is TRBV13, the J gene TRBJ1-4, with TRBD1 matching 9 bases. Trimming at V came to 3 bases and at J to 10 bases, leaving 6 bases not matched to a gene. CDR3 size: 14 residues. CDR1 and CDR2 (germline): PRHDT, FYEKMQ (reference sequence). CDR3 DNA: TGTGCCAGCAGCTTGGGACAGGGCGTAGTAAAACTGTTTTTT. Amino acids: CASSLGQGVVKLFF.

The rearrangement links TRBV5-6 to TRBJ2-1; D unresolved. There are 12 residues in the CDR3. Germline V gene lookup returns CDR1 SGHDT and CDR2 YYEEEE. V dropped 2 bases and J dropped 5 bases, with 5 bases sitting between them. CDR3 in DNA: TGTGCCAGCAGCTTTCACGACAATGAGCAGTTCTTC. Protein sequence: CASSFHDNEQFF.

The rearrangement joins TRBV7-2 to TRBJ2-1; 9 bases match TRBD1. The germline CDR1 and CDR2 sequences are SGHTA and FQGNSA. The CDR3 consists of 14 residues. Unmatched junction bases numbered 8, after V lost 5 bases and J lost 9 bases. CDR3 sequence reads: CASSTRTGDPEQFF. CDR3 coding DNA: TGTGCCAGCAGCACCCGGACAGGGGACCCTGAGCAGTTCTTC.

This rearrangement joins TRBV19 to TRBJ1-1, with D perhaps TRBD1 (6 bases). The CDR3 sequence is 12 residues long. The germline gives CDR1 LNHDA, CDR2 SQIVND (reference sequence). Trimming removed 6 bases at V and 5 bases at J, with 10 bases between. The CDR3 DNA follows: TGTGCCAGTAGACAGGGAGGGACTGAAGCTTTCTTT. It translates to CASRQGGTEAFF.

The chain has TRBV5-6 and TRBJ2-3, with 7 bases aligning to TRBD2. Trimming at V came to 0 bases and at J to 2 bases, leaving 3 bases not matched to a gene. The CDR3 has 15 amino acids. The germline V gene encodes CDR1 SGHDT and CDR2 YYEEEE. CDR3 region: CASSLAAGPTDTQYF. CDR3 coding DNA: TGTGCCAGCAGCTTGGCAGCGGGGCCCACAGATACGCAGTATTTT.

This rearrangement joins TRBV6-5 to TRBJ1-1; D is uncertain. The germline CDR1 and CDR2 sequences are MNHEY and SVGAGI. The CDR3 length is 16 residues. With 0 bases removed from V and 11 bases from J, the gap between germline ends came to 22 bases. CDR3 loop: CASSYSRRPSDPAAFF. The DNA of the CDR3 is TGTGCCAGCAGTTACTCGAGGCGGCCCAGCGACCCTGCTGCTTTCTTT.

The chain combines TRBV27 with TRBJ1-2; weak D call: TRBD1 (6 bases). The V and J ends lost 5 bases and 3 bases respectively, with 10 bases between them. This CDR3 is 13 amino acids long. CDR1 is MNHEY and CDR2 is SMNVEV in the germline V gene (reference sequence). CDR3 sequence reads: CASSPRTDYGYTF. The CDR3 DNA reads TGTGCCAGCAGTCCACGGACAGACTATGGCTACACCTTC.

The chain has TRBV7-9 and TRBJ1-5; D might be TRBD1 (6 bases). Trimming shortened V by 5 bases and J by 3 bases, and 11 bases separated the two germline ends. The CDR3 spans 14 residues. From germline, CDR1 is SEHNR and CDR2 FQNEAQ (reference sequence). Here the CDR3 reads CASSAGGANQPQHF. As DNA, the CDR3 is TGTGCCAGCAGCGCCGGGGGGGCCAATCAGCCCCAGCATTTT. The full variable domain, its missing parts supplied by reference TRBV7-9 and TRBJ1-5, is DTGVSQNPRHKITKRGQNVTFRCDPISEHNRLYWYRQTLGQGPEFLTYFQNEAQLEKSRLLSDRFSAERPKGSFSTLEIQRTEQGDSAMYLCASSAGGANQPQHFGDGTRLSIL.